A selection of T cell receptor beta chains follows, all from one sample in a study of control samples from healthy donors and cancer patients. Sequencing was performed with immunoSEQ multiplex PCR; in TCRdb, only in-frame clones are kept and a portion is missing. This table has about 140,000 clones, about nine tenths appearing once. The material sequenced was blood. These receptors were taken from a man aged 25 to 40 in good health. The CDR3 runs from the conserved cysteine through the conserved F or W. D genes are given only for firm matches.

d_gene	j_gene	v_gene	CDR3aa
TRBD1	TRBJ1-2	TRBV5-4	CASSLGRGANYGYTF
TRBD1	TRBJ2-1	TRBV10-3	CAISDRTGVSYNEQFF
TRBD1	TRBJ1-1	TRBV7-2	CASSLTQGDSEAFF
NA	TRBJ2-6	TRBV6-5	CASRRAGSGANVLTF
TRBD2	TRBJ2-2	TRBV24-1	CATSGSGQNTGTSGRPDTGELFF
NA	TRBJ2-7	TRBV28	CASSQPARGFYEQYF
NA	TRBJ2-3	TRBV5-8	CASSLKGTDTQYF
NA	TRBJ2-7	TRBV12-3/TRBV12-4	CASRVGDSYEQYF
TRBD2	TRBJ2-7	TRBV7-8	CASSLAWSGTSINYEQYF
TRBD1	TRBJ2-7	TRBV4-1	CASSSLQTGFYEQYF
NA	TRBJ2-7	TRBV5-1	CASSLGDRVSYEQYF
NA	TRBJ2-7	TRBV14	CASSQESFHEQYF
TRBD1	TRBJ1-3	TRBV28	CASSKQGSGNTIYF
NA	TRBJ1-1	TRBV27	CASSINWGTEAFF
NA	TRBJ2-5	TRBV3-1/TRBV3-2	CASSQERNFWGETQYF
TRBD1	TRBJ2-5	TRBV28	CASSVTGGTEETQYF
NA	TRBJ2-1	TRBV11-3	CASSVGYEQFF
NA	TRBJ1-2	TRBV28	CASSLGMGGYGYTF
NA	TRBJ1-2	TRBV9	CASSLGGIPTNYGYTF
TRBD2	TRBJ2-7	TRBV28	CASSVTSARTAYEQYF
TRBD1	TRBJ1-2	TRBV5-1	CASSSGQNVVNYGYTF
NA	TRBJ2-3	TRBV14	CASSQEVGDPSTDTQYF
NA	TRBJ2-2	TRBV12-3/TRBV12-4	CASSLATPGELFF
TRBD2	TRBJ2-3	TRBV4-1	CASSQFGRERTADTQYF
TRBD2	TRBJ2-1	TRBV28	CASRTLGGSHNEQFF
NA	TRBJ1-6	TRBV10-2	CASTPQPQTYNSPLHF
NA	TRBJ2-3	TRBV28	CASSLGGIRPSTDTQYF
NA	TRBJ1-1	TRBV18	CASSPKGLHRDGSWDAFF
NA	TRBJ2-7	TRBV6-2/TRBV6-3	CASSYRLVGPYEQYF
NA	TRBJ1-2	TRBV7-2	CASSLMWVSYGYTF
NA	TRBJ2-1	TRBV5-4	CASSFGGAYNEQFF
NA	TRBJ2-1	TRBV19	CASKYRSSYNEQFF
NA	TRBJ1-2	TRBV6-5	CASSYGINYGYTF
NA	TRBJ2-3	TRBV30	CAWSVLASDTQYF
NA	TRBJ1-1	TRBV28	CASSLVLTEAFF
TRBD2	TRBJ2-2	TRBV20-1	CSASLAGAGELFF
NA	TRBJ1-5	TRBV18	CASSPVEENQPQHF
NA	TRBJ1-2	TRBV6-5	CASRPETGTHGYTF